What follows are 26 T cell receptor beta chains derived from one specimen sequenced in a study of CXCR3-negative and CXCR3-positive naive CD8 T cells. Findings and caveats of the study: Researchers report that CXCR3-positive naive cells carry more hydrophobic TRB CDR3s than CXCR3-negative naive cells.

These receptors have no known antigen. UMI-labeled TRB cDNA libraries were prepared by 5' RACE. Reprocessing the 5' RACE reads, TCRdb reports a single entry for every CDR3 protein and omits DNA. The sample yields some 140,000 distinct CDR3 sequences, of which the top ten take up 0.45% to 0.55%. Sequences were obtained from naive CXCR3+ CD8+ T cells from blood. Stated subset: CD45RO-CCR7+CD27+CD95- naive CD8+ T cells expressing CXCR3 (TNR3+). These receptors were taken from a human donor in good health. Some clones in this sample may be carry-over from other donors' samples.

V gene TRBV9 combines with J gene TRBJ2-1; TCRdb returns TRBD2, unconfirmable since there is no DNA. The germline gives CDR1 SGDLS, CDR2 YYNGEE. There are 15 residues in the CDR3. The CDR3 region is CASSVARREGNEQFF. Filled out from reference TRBV9 and TRBJ2-1, the complete variable domain reads DSGVTQTPKHLITATGQRVTLRCSPRSGDLSVYWYQQSLDQGLQFLIQYYNGEERAKGNILERFSAQQFPDLHSELNLSSLELGDSALYFCASSVARREGNEQFFGPGTRLTVL.

The genes are TRBV20-1 and TRBJ2-7; TCRdb designates TRBD2, a call that cannot be tested without DNA. The germline gives CDR1 DFQATT, CDR2 SNEGSKA (reference sequence). The CDR3 length is 17 residues. This CDR3 reads CSARDGEAGGKAYEQYF.

This chain joins TRBV6-5 and TRBJ2-7; TCRdb lists TRBD2, though no DNA is available to test this call. CDR3 length equals 13 residues. Germline lookup yields CDR1 MNHEY and CDR2 SVGAGI. CDR3 amino acids: CASSSAGGFAQYF.

The chain joins TRBV2 to TRBJ1-1; absent DNA, TCRdb's TRBD1 call cannot be checked. The CDR3 runs 13 residues. Germline V gene lookup returns CDR1 SNHLY and CDR2 FYNNEI. CDR3 loop: CASTSGEITEAFF.

The rearrangement links TRBV29-1 to TRBJ2-3. The CDR3 is 14 amino acids. Germline-derived CDR1 and CDR2 are SQVTM and ANQGSEA. CDR3: CSVEQGVSTDTQYF.

The V gene is TRBV3-1, the J gene TRBJ2-2; TCRdb calls TRBD2, which cannot be checked without DNA. CDR1 is LGHDT and CDR2 is YNNKEL in the germline V gene (reference sequence). The CDR3 contains 19 residues. CDR3 loop: CASSQDPLAGGRHTGELFF.

The chain joins TRBV7-8 to TRBJ1-5; TCRdb gives TRBD1 as the D gene, but with no DNA this cannot be confirmed. Germline V gene data show CDR1 as SGHVS and CDR2 as FQNEAQ. The CDR3 loop spans 20 amino acids. CDR3 region: CASSLAWIGDNSDSNQPQHF.

The chain combines TRBV15 with TRBJ2-5; TCRdb picks TRBD2, but there is no DNA to check that call. Germline V gene data show CDR1 as LNHNV and CDR2 as YYDKDF (reference sequence). This CDR3 is built from 16 residues. The CDR3 region is CATSRDFSGGAETQYF.

The rearrangement uses TRBV5-1 and TRBJ2-3; with no DNA, the TCRdb D assignment of TRBD2 cannot be verified. CDR1 SGHRS and CDR2 YFSETQ come from the germline V gene. CDR3 size: 18 residues. The CDR3 reads CASSPGLAEGRAPDTQYF.

V is TRBV5-1 and J is TRBJ2-5; TCRdb's assignment of TRBD2 cannot be checked, as there is no DNA. This CDR3 has 17 amino acids. From germline, CDR1 is SGHRS and CDR2 YFSETQ. The CDR3 here is CASSLAVLEGRSETQYF.

The J gene is TRBJ2-1, the V gene TRBV12-3 or TRBV12-4; the TCRdb call, TRBD1, lacks DNA for checking. This CDR3 contains 13 residues. CDR3 sequence: CASTTGGWNEQFF.

This sequence joins TRBV28 and TRBJ2-7; the D gene TCRdb calls, TRBD1, cannot be checked with no DNA. The CDR3 sequence is 14 residues long. Germline loops: CDR1 MDHEN, CDR2 SYDVKM. The CDR3 loop reads CASRRQGLTYEQYF.

This rearrangement joins TRBV7-9 to TRBJ2-7. Germline V gives CDR1 SEHNR, CDR2 FQNEAQ (reference sequence). The CDR3 totals 11 residues. CDR3 region: CASSLTEEQYF.

This rearrangement joins TRBV29-1 to TRBJ1-2; TCRdb picks TRBD1, but there is no DNA to check that call. This CDR3 has 13 amino acids. Germline values: CDR1 SQVTM, CDR2 ANQGSEA. CDR3 amino acids: CSVELGDRGGYTF.

The chain combines TRBV6-2 or TRBV6-3 with TRBJ1-5. The germline V gene has CDR1 MNHEY and CDR2 SVGEGT. The CDR3 spans 14 residues. CDR3 amino acids: CASSYGDAAQPQHF.

V and J are TRBV12-3 or TRBV12-4 and TRBJ2-7. The CDR3 has 12 residues. The CDR3 reads CASSLLLYEQYF.

The CDR3 sequence: CASSFRGIPTGELFF. V usage is TRBV28 and J usage is TRBJ2-2; without DNA, the TCRdb call of TRBD2 cannot be checked. The germline V gene has CDR1 MDHEN and CDR2 SYDVKM. This CDR3 spans 15 amino acids.

The rearrangement links TRBV7-9 to TRBJ2-5; the TRBD1 assignment by TCRdb is unverifiable without DNA. This CDR3 has 15 amino acids. In germline, CDR1 is SEHNR, CDR2 FQNEAQ (reference sequence). CDR3 sequence: CASSFGPGSQETQYF.

The gene calls are TRBV28 and TRBJ2-7; TCRdb calls TRBD1, which cannot be checked without DNA. This CDR3 is built from 17 residues. Germline values: CDR1 MDHEN, CDR2 SYDVKM. CDR3 sequence: CASIKELGPTVSYEQYF.

The chain is built from TRBV10-3 and TRBJ2-3. The germline V gene encodes CDR1 ENHRY and CDR2 SYGVKD. CDR3 length: 11 residues. The CDR3 protein is CAIRWTDTQYF.

The chain combines TRBV29-1 with TRBJ1-1. Germline assignment: CDR1 SQVTM and CDR2 ANQGSEA. The CDR3 runs to 12 residues. CDR3 protein: CSVDSRNTEAFF.

V gene TRBV28 combines with J gene TRBJ2-3; TCRdb reports TRBD2, a call that lacks DNA to check it against. Germline V gene data show CDR1 as MDHEN and CDR2 as SYDVKM. The CDR3 totals 17 residues. CDR3 loop: CASSLHEGGLGTDTQYF.

CDR3 sequence: CASSSQGAEQYF. The V call is TRBV7-9, the J call TRBJ2-7; TCRdb's D call of TRBD1 is untestable without DNA. The CDR3 is 12 residues long. Germline CDR1 and CDR2: SEHNR and FQNEAQ (reference sequence).

The genes are TRBV28 and TRBJ1-2; as DNA is missing, the TRBD1 call by TCRdb cannot be tested. The CDR3 is 14 amino acids. Germline V gives CDR1 MDHEN, CDR2 SYDVKM. CDR3 sequence reads: CASSGAGVFYGYTF.

V and J are TRBV30 and TRBJ2-7; the D call from TCRdb, TRBD1, cannot be confirmed without DNA. CDR3 length equals 13 residues. Germline lookup yields CDR1 GTSNPN and CDR2 SVGIG (reference sequence). The CDR3 is CAWRGQGAYEQYF.

The CDR3 reads CASSQETGGADTIYF. The J gene is TRBJ1-3, the V gene TRBV4-3; TCRdb's D call, TRBD1, is unchecked because there is no DNA. This CDR3 has 15 amino acids. Germline loops: CDR1 LGHNA, CDR2 YSLEER.